The clone carrying this T cell receptor (beta chain) has a count of ten or more. This sample stems from a study of T-cell reconstitution after alpha-beta-depleted transplantation in children. Library preparation (for TCRbeta) was performed with unique molecular identifiers. From the PCR reads, TCRdb called clonotypes with MiXCR, one entry per CDR3 protein. The sample lists around 92,000 distinct CDR3 sequences, 12% occurring once. The V gene lost 2 bases and the J gene lost 4 bases, with 21 bases spanning the gap. Germline V gives CDR1 MGHRA, CDR2 YSYEKL. This CDR3 region has 18 residues. The J gene is TRBJ1-5, the V gene TRBV4-1; D unresolved. The TCR was taken from a human donor who donated a stem cell graft to a child with inherited bone marrow failure. Sequencing used PBMCs from the stem cell graft donor, obtained from the stem cell graft. The CDR3: CASSQHQLLDGKNQPQHF. Here the CDR3 DNA reads TGCGCCAGCAGCCAACACCAGCTATTGGACGGGAAGAATCAGCCCCAGCATTTT.